These 8 T cell receptor beta chains were sequenced from one sample in a study of OX40 agonist ivuxolimab in advanced cancers. Produced via immunoSEQ multiplex PCR; TCRdb's table is partial and in-frame only. Altogether 6,800 or so clones are present, roughly 80% being singletons, with the ten largest covering around 37%. The input for sequencing was CD4+ or CD8+ T cells sorted from blood, taken in a trial of the OX40 agonist ivuxolimab. The origin of the receptors is an adult with an advanced solid tumor such as melanoma, head and neck, liver or kidney cancer.

The chain employs TRBV28 and TRBJ1-2; D is unresolved. The CDR3 extends over 13 amino acids. Germline V gives CDR1 MDHEN, CDR2 SYDVKM. The ends were cut back, 2 bases at V and 4 bases at J, with 8 bases in the middle. The CDR3 DNA sequence: TGTGCCAGCAGTTTAAAGTCCCCCTATGGCTACACCTTC. Its translation: CASSLKSPYGYTF.

The gene calls are TRBV19 and TRBJ1-2, with D possibly being TRBD1 (6 bases). The ends were cut back, 3 bases at V and 4 bases at J, with 15 bases in the middle. The V gene's germline CDR1 is LNHDA and CDR2 SQIVND (reference sequence). This CDR3 has 15 amino acids. The DNA of the CDR3 is TGTGCCAGTAGTATTTACAGGGTAGAGGGCTATGGCTACACCTTC. The encoded protein is CASSIYRVEGYGYTF.

The CDR3 DNA follows: TGCGCCGGCAAGAGACAGGGGACTAGCGGGAGGGCCTGGGAGACCCAGTACTTC. The encoded protein is CAGKRQGTSGRAWETQYF. This chain connects TRBV10-1 to TRBJ2-5, with 16 bases identical to TRBD2. The CDR3 runs 18 residues. Germline CDR1 reads WNHNN; CDR2 reads SYGVQD (reference sequence). V gave up 11 bases and J gave up 5 bases; unmatched junction bases: 17.

About this clone: Since the CDR3 does not end with the conserved phenylalanine or tryptophan, this likely comes from a read error. No DNA is shown, since the ends of the CDR3 on it are uncertain; the CDR3 is the one TCRdb lists. The V call is TRBV4-3, the J call TRBJ1-2; the table calls TRBD1, which could not be checked here. The CDR3 length equals 14 residues, ends included. Looked up from germline, CDR1 is LGHNA and CDR2 is YSLEER. CDR3 protein: CASSFWTGRRKTYG.

The rearrangement links TRBV28 to TRBJ2-3; no clear D. V was clipped by 5 bases and J by 1 base, with 13 bases between them. This CDR3 has 15 residues. Germline assignment: CDR1 MDHEN and CDR2 SYDVKM. The CDR3 here is CASSPSPVGTDTQYF. In DNA form, the CDR3 reads TGTGCCAGCAGTCCCAGTCCAGTCGGCACAGATACGCAGTATTTT.

This clone is deemed medium-sized. J is TRBJ2-2 and V is TRBV13; TRBD1 might be the D (7 bases). This CDR3 has 14 residues. Germline loops: CDR1 PRHDT, CDR2 FYEKMQ (reference sequence). V lost 4 bases and J lost 4, with 10 bases in between. The CDR3 here is CASSWRGRTGELFF. The CDR3 DNA is TGTGCCAGCAGCTGGAGGGGGCGCACCGGGGAGCTGTTTTTT. The variable domain in full, completed from reference TRBV13 and TRBJ2-2, reads AAGVIQSPRHLIKEKRETATLKCYPIPRHDTVYWYQQGPGQDPQFLISFYEKMQSDKGSIPDRFSAQQFSDYHSELNMSSLELGDSALYFCASSWRGRTGELFFGEGSRLTVL.

The J gene is TRBJ2-7, the V gene TRBV9; TRBD2 matches at 10 bases. There are 17 residues in the CDR3. Germline values: CDR1 SGDLS, CDR2 YYNGEE. Trimming removed 0 bases from V and 6 bases from J; junction bases left unmatched: 12. In nucleotides, the CDR3 is TGTGCCAGCAGCGTAGAAGGGACTAGCGACCCAGCTTCCGAGCAGTACTTC. Translating it yields CASSVEGTSDPASEQYF.

In its sample, this clone is medium-sized (0.01 to 0.1%). This chain connects TRBV7-6 to TRBJ2-7; tentative D call: TRBD2 (6 bases). CDR1 is SGHVS and CDR2 is FNYEAQ in the germline V gene. This CDR3 comprises 13 residues. The V end lost 1 base, the J end lost 11 bases, and 15 bases lay between the germline ends. DNA of the CDR3: TGTGCCAGCAGCTTAGGAGGTCACCGGAGGGAGTACTTC. Translated: CASSLGGHRREYF.